Given below is one T cell receptor beta chain in context. Assay used: immunoSEQ multiplex PCR; TCRdb lists only in-frame clones, some missing. Among approximately 810,000 clones, almost 95% were seen once, and the ten largest hold about 25%. Only CD45RO-negative cells positively selected for CCR7 counted as naive CD8 cells, so terminally differentiated effector memory CD45RA+ cells were excluded. These data belong to a study of shared clonotypes between healthy human individuals. About the research overall: Aged 18 to 49, the donors were a couple of women and three men.

The CDR3 extends over 16 amino acids. V lost 10 bases and J lost 3, with 25 bases in between. The germline CDR1 and CDR2 sequences are ENHRY and SYGVKD. The chain combines TRBV10-3 with TRBJ2-7, with D maybe TRBD1 (5 bases). This clonotype originated in a man aged 25-45 years in good health. The material sequenced was naive CD8+ T cells sorted from blood. CDR3 in amino acids: CATHHNALGAIYEQYF. CDR3 in DNA: TGTGCCACCCACCACAACGCCCTAGGGGCAATCTACGAGCAGTACTTC.